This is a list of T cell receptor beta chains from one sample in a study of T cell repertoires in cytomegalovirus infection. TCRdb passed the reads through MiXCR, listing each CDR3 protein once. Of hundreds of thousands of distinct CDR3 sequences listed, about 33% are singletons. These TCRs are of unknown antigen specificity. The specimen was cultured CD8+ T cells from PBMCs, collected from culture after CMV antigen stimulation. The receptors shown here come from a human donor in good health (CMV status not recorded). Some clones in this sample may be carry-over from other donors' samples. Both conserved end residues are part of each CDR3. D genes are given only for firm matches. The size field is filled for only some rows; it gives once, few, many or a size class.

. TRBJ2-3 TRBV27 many TGTGCCAGCAGTTACGCGGGCTCAGCAGATACGCAGTATTTT CASSYAGSADTQYF
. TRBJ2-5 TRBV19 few TGTGCCAGTAGTATGGGCCCCCAAGAGACCCAGTACTTC CASSMGPQETQYF
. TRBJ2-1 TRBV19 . TGTGCCAGTAGTTGCCGGGCTGATCGCAATGAGCAGTTCTTC CASSCRADRNEQFF
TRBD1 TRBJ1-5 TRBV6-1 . TGTACCAGCAGTGCCCAGGGACAGCTCAATCAGCCCCAGCATTTT CTSSAQGQLNQPQHF
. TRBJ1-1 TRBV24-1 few TGTGCCACCAGTGATCACACTTTACACACATGGGAATTGAACACTGAAGCTTTCTTT CATSDHTLHTWELNTEAFF
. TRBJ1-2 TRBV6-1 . TGTGCCAGCAGTGAACTAGGGTTTAACTATGGCTACACCTTC CASSELGFNYGYTF
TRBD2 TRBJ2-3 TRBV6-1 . TGTGCCAGCAGTATAGCGGGGGGATTGGCAGATACGCAGTATTTT CASSIAGGLADTQYF
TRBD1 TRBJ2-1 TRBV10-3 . TGTGCCATCAGTGATCCGGGACAGGGGCCCAACAATGAGCAGTTCTTC CAISDPGQGPNNEQFF
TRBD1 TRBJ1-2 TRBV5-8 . TGTGCCAGCAGCCCGATAGGCCCGGGACAGGGGAACTATGGCTACACCTTC CASSPIGPGQGNYGYTF
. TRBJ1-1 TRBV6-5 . TGTGCCAGCAGTCTTTACGGGCTCAGGATGAACACTGAAGCTTTCTTT CASSLYGLRMNTEAFF
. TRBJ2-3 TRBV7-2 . TGTGCCAGCAACTCCCTTTTGCGAAGCACGGATACGCAGTATTTT CASNSLLRSTDTQYF
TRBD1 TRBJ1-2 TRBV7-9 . TGTGCCAGCAGCCCACAGGGGGCATATGGCTACACCTTC CASSPQGAYGYTF
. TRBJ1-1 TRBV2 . TGTGCCAGCAGTGAAGCGGAACAGCTTCGGACTGAAGCTTTCTTT CASSEAEQLRTEAFF
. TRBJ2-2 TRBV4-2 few TGTGCCAGCAGCCAATTGCAGGTCACCGGGGAGCTGTTTTTT CASSQLQVTGELFF
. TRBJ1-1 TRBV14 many TGTGCCAGCAGCGACAAGAGAGGGGCGCGGCCCACTGAAGCTTTCTTT CASSDKRGARPTEAFF
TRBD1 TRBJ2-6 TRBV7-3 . TGTGCCAGCAGCGCTCCAACAGGGGCTGGGGCCAACGTCCTGACTTTC CASSAPTGAGANVLTF
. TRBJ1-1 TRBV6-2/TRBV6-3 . TGTGCCAGCAGTTACTTCCGAGGAGGTGGCACTGAAGCTTTCTTT CASSYFRGGGTEAFF
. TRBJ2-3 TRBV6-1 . TGTGCCAGCACCTTGATAGGAGGCACAGATACGCAGTATTTT CASTLIGGTDTQYF
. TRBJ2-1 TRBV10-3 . TGTGCCATCAGTGAACAACCGACACCCTACAATGAGCAGTTCTTC CAISEQPTPYNEQFF
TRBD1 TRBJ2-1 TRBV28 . TGTGCCAGCAGTGTGCAGGGGGCCTCCAATGAGCAGTTCTTC CASSVQGASNEQFF
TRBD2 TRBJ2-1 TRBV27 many TGTGCCAGCAGCCTAGGACTAGACTACAATGAGCAGTTCTTC CASSLGLDYNEQFF
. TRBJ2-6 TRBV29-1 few TGCAGCGTTGATGCGGGTCTAGGGGCCAACGTCCTGACTTTC CSVDAGLGANVLTF
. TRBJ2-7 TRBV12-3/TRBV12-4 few TGTGCCAGCAGTTTAAACGGGGGCTCTTTTCTCGAGCAGTACTTC CASSLNGGSFLEQYF
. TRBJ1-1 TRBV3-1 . TGTGCCAGCAGCCAAGGTGGCAAATTGAACACTGAAGCTTTCTTT CASSQGGKLNTEAFF
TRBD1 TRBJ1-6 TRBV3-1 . TGTGCCAGCAGCCAAGGGACAGGGGTTAATTCACCCCTCCACTTT CASSQGTGVNSPLHF
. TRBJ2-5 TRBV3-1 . TGTGCCAGCAGCCAAGAGTCCATCCAAGAGACCCAGTACTTC CASSQESIQETQYF
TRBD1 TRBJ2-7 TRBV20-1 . TGCAGTGCTTCCCGGGACAGGGGAATCTACGAGCAGTACTTC CSASRDRGIYEQYF
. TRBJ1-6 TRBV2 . TGTGCCAGCAGTGAGGGATGGAGGAATTCACCCCTCCACTTT CASSEGWRNSPLHF
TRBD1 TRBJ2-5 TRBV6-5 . TGTGCCAGCAAGGCGGGACAGGGTTTGGGGACCCAGTACTTC CASKAGQGLGTQYF
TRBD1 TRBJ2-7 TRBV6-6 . TGTGCCAGCAGTTACCTGGACAGGGTGCACGAGCAGTACTTC CASSYLDRVHEQYF
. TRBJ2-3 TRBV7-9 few TGTGCCAGCAGTTCCCCAACAAATACGCAGTATTTT CASSSPTNTQYF
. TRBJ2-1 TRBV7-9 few TGTGCCAGCAGCTTACGCGGGGAGATCTACAATGAGCAGTTCTTC CASSLRGEIYNEQFF
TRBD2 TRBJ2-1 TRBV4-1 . TGCGCCAGCAGCCAAGATCTAGCGGCGAGGTCATACAATGAGCAGTTCTTC CASSQDLAARSYNEQFF
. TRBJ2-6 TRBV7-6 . TGTGCCAGCAGCTTCGGGCCCCGCTCGGGCTCTGGGGCCAACGTCCTGACTTTC CASSFGPRSGSGANVLTF
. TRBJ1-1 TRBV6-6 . TGTGCCAGCAGTGACACCGGGGGGGCCACTGAAGCTTTCTTT CASSDTGGATEAFF
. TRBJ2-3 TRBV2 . TGTGCCACCTACCCAGGGAGCACAGATACGCAGTATTTT CATYPGSTDTQYF
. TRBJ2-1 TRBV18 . TGTGCCAGCTCACCACCGGGGGGTATCAACAATGAGCAGTTCTTC CASSPPGGINNEQFF
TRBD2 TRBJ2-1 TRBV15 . TGTGCCACCAGCAGAGCGGGGACTAGCGGTTACAATGAGCAGTTCTTC CATSRAGTSGYNEQFF
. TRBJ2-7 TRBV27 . TGTGCCAGCAGTCCTAATCCGGGGACCAAAACCTACGAGCAGTACTTC CASSPNPGTKTYEQYF
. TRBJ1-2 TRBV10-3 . TGTGCCATCAGTGTGTTGACTGTGGATGGAAACTATGGCTACACCTTC CAISVLTVDGNYGYTF
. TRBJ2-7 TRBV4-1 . TGTGCCAGCAGCCAAGATAGGGGGGCCCGGTTCTACGAGCAGTACTTC CASSQDRGARFYEQYF
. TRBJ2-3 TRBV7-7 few TGTGCTAGCAGCCGGCCGTCAGGGGCCGTTTTCACAGATACGCAGTATTTT CASSRPSGAVFTDTQYF
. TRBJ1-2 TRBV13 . TGTGCCAGCAGCGGCATCTCGTTTGGCTACACCTTC CASSGISFGYTF
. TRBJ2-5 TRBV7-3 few TGTGCCAGCAGCTTAACTCAAACCGGGACCGGGGAGACCCAGTACTTC CASSLTQTGTGETQYF
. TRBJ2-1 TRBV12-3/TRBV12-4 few TGTGCCAGCAGTTTTGACTTGAAGAATGAGCAGTTCTTC CASSFDLKNEQFF
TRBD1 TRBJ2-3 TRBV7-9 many TGTGCCAGCAGTTCCCCAAGGGACAGGGGGATAGATACGCAGTATTTT CASSSPRDRGIDTQYF
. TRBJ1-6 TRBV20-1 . TGCAGTACGAGAGGAGATTCACCCCTCCACTTT CSTRGDSPLHF
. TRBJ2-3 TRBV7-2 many TGTGCCAGCAGCCCTGATGGGAGCTGGGGATTACTAGATACGCAGTATTTT CASSPDGSWGLLDTQYF
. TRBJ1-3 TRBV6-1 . TGTGCCAGCAGTGAAGAAGGGGGAATTTATGGGGTGGGAGAAAACACCATATATTTT CASSEEGGIYGVGENTIYF
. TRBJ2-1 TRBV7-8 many TGTGCCAGCAGCTTAAAGGGCCCCTCCTACAATGAGCAGTTCTTC CASSLKGPSYNEQFF
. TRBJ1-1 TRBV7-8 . TGTACCAGCAGCTTAGGGTACGGGGACACTGAAGCTTTCTTT CTSSLGYGDTEAFF
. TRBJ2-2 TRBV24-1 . TGTGCCACCAGTCCCACAACAGGGCGGACCGGGGAGCTGTTTTTT CATSPTTGRTGELFF
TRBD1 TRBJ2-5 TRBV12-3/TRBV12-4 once TGTGCCAACAGTTCCCTGGACAGGGATTTGCAAGAGACCCAGTACTTC CANSSLDRDLQETQYF
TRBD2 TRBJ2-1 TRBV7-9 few TGTGCCAGCAGCTTAGTGCGGGGGGCCGCCCATGAGCAGTTCTTC CASSLVRGAAHEQFF
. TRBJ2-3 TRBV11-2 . TGTGCCAGCAGCTCTATCGATCCGAGCCCATTTAGAGATACGCAGTATTTT CASSSIDPSPFRDTQYF
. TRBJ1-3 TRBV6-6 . TGTGCCAGCAGTGCCCGGAATCGCTCTGGAAACACCATATATTTT CASSARNRSGNTIYF